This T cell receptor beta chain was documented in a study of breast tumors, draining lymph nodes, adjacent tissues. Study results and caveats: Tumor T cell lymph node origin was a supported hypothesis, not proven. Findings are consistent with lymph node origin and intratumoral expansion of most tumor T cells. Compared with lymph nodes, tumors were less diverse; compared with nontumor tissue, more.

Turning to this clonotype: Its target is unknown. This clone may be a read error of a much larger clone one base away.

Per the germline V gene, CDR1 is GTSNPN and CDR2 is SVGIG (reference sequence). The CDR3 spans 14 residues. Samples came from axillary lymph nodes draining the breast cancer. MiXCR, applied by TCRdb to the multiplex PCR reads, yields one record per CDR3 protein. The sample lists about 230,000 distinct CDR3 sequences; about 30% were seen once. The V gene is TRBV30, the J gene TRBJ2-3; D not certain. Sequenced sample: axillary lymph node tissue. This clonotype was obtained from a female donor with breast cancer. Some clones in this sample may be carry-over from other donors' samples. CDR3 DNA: TGTGCCCGGAGTGATAACGGCATCACAGATACGCAGTATTTT. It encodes CARSDNGITDTQYF.